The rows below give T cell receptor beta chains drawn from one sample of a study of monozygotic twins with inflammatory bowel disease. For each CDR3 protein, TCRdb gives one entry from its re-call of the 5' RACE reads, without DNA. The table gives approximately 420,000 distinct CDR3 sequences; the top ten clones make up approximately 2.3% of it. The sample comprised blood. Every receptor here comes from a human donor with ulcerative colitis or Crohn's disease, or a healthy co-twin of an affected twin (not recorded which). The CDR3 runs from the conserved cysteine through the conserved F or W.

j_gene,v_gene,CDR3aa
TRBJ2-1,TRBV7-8,CASSTRTRTSGRAEQFF
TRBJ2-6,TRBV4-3,CASSDVFGANVLTF
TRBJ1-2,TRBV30,CAWSVRLAGYTF
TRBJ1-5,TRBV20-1,CSARGGRSNQPQHF
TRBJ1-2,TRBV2,CASKGQPNYGYTF
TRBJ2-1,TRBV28,CASSFSKHEQFF
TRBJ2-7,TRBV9,CASSVEPVGLAGGSSYEQYF
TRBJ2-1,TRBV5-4,CASSLRPPGTSYNEQFF
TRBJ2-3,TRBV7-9,CASSRGSTDTQYF
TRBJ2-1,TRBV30,CAWRGGSYNEQFF
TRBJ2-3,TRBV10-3,CAISPHLAGGSGGTDTQYF
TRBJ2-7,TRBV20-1,CSASLQGEEQYF
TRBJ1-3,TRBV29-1,CSVRGTAGNTIYF
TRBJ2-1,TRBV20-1,CSAWTGNNEQFF
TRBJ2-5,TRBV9,CASSVYGSPNQETQYF
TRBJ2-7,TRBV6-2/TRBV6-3,CASSYYPSGTYEQYF
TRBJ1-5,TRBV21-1,CASTILGQAFQPQHF
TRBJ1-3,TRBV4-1,CASSQIDSPGNTIYF
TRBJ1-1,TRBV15,CATSKRGMNTEAFF
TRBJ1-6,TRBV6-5,CASSNTWNSPLHF
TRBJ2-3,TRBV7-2,CASSLSPLTRRTDTQYF
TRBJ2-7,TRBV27,CASSFDRGSGEQYF
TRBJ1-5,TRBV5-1,CASSLGDRHQPQHF